This T cell receptor (beta chain) was sequenced in a study of T cell repertoires in cytomegalovirus infection. Background on the study: TCR beta signatures that were public indicated CMV infection and matching HLA type.

Study-wide results and caveats: HLA-C-restricted TCR beta clonotypes specific for CMV led the ex vivo response.

As concerns this clonotype: The antigen remains undetermined.

A single record per CDR3 protein comes from TCRdb applying MiXCR to the reads. The sample yields fewer than 250,000 distinct CDR3 sequences, around 12% seen once. Trimming shortened V by 7 bases and J by 2 bases, and 10 bases separated the two germline ends. CDR3 length: 14 amino acids. Germline V gives CDR1 SGHNT, CDR2 YYREEE (reference sequence). What was sequenced was PBMCs. The chain links TRBV5-4 to TRBJ2-6; a possible D gene is TRBD1 (5 bases). This clonotype originated in a human donor in good health (CMV status not recorded). Some clones in this sample may be carry-over from other donors' samples. CDR3 loop: CASSGQTGANVLTF. CDR3 DNA: TGTGCCAGCTCCGGACAAACTGGGGCCAACGTCCTGACTTTC.